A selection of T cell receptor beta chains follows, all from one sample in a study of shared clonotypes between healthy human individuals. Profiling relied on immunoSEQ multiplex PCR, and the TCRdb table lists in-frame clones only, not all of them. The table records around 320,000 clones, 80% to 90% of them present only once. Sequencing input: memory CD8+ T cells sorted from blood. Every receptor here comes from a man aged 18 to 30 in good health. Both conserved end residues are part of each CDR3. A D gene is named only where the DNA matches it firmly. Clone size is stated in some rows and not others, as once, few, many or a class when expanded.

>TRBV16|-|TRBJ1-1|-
CASSPEWVAFF
TGTGCCAGCAGCCCCGAGTGGGTAGCTTTCTTT
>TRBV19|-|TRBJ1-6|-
CASSTDLEGPLHF
TGTGCCAGTAGTACTGATTTGGAGGGGCCCCTCCACTTT
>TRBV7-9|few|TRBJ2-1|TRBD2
CASSLSLAGVDEQFF
TGTGCCAGCAGCTTATCACTAGCGGGAGTGGATGAGCAGTTCTTC
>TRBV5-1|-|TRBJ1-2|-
CASSLDRVNGYTF
TGCGCCAGCAGCTTGGACAGGGTGAATGGCTACACCTTC
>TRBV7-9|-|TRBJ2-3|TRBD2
CASSSWTSGGRTDTQYF
TGTGCCAGCAGCTCTTGGACTAGCGGGGGGCGCACAGATACGCAGTATTTT
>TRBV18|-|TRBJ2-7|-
CASSRYGMVVGYEQYF
TGTGCCAGCTCCCGATACGGAATGGTCGTGGGATACGAGCAGTACTTC
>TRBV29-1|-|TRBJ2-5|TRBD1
CSVVGGAGETQYF
TGCAGCGTTGTAGGGGGCGCGGGAGAGACCCAGTACTTC
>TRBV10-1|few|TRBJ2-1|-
CASRGSYNEQFF
TGCGCCAGCAGGGGATCCTACAATGAGCAGTTCTTC
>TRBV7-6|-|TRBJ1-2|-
CASSSKEGGGYTF
TGTGCCAGCAGCTCGAAGGAAGGGGGTGGCTACACCTTC
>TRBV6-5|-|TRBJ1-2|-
CASSYTQSIGDGYTF
TGTGCCAGCAGTTACACCCAAAGCATCGGGGATGGCTACACCTTC
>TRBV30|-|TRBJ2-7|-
CAWSPAGRDEQYF
TGTGCCTGGAGTCCCGCCGGGCGGGACGAGCAGTACTTC
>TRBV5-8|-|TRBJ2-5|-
CASRSSGEETQYF
TGTGCCAGCAGATCATCAGGAGAAGAGACCCAGTACTTC
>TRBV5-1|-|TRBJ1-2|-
CASSLVGWNYGYTF
TGCGCCAGCAGCTTGGTAGGGTGGAACTATGGCTACACCTTC
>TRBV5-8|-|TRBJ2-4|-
CASSLDRSANAKNIQYF
TGTGCCAGCAGCCTAGACCGTTCAGCTAATGCCAAAAACATTCAGTACTTC
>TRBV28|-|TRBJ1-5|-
CASSSPDSTQHF
TGTGCCAGCAGTTCGCCGGACAGCACCCAGCATTTT
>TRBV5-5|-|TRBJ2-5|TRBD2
CASSRAGSGGFQETQYF
TGTGCCAGCAGCCGGGCGGGGTCGGGAGGTTTCCAAGAGACCCAGTACTTC
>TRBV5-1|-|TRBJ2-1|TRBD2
CASSLLAGTRQFF
TGCGCCAGCAGCTTGCTAGCGGGAACGCGGCAGTTCTTC
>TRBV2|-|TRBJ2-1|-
CASSESDTLVGDEQFF
TGTGCCAGCAGTGAAAGTGACACCCTTGTCGGCGATGAGCAGTTCTTC
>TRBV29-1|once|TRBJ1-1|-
CSVTPPGREDTEAFF
TGCAGCGTTACCCCTCCGGGCAGGGAGGACACTGAAGCTTTCTTT
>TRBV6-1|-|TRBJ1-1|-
CASREWGGNTEAFF
TGTGCCAGCCGAGAATGGGGGGGAAACACTGAAGCTTTCTTT
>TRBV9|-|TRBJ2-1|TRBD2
CASRPAGSGRDGEQFF
TGTGCCAGCAGACCCGCGGGTAGCGGGAGGGACGGTGAGCAGTTCTTC
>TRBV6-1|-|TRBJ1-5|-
CASSEGALSNQPQHF
TGTGCCAGCAGTGAAGGGGCGTTAAGCAATCAGCCCCAGCATTTT
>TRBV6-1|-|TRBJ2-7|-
CASSEVTGPYEQYF
TGTGCCAGCAGTGAGGTGACAGGCCCCTACGAGCAGTACTTC
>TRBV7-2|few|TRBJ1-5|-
CASSLAGGGTSQPQHF
TGTGCCAGCAGCTTAGCCGGGGGAGGGACGAGTCAGCCCCAGCATTTT
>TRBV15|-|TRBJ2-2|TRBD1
CATSRTGDTGELFF
TGTGCCACCAGCAGGACAGGGGACACCGGGGAGCTGTTTTTT
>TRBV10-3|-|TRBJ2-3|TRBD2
CAISEPLTSGRRSDSTDTQYF
TGTGCCATCAGTGAGCCATTGACTAGCGGGAGGCGTTCCGATAGCACAGATACGCAGTATTTT
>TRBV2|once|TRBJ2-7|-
CASSESTGSYEQYF
TGTGCCAGCAGTGAATCGACAGGTTCCTACGAGCAGTACTTC
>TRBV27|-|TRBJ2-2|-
CASSSPHGELFF
TGTGCCAGCAGTTCCCCCCACGGGGAGCTGTTTTTT
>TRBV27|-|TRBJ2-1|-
CASGGVGGSQFF
TGTGCCAGCGGTGGGGTAGGGGGATCCCAGTTCTTC
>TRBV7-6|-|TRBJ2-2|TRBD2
CASSYLAGETGELFF
TGTGCCAGCAGCTATCTAGCGGGAGAAACCGGGGAGCTGTTTTTT
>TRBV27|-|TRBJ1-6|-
CASSSEWGHNSPLHF
TGTGCCAGCAGTTCCGAGTGGGGGCATAATTCACCCCTCCACTTT
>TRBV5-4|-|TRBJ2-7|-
CASSLVRQGSYEQYF
TGTGCCAGCAGCTTGGTTCGGCAGGGCTCCTACGAGCAGTACTTC
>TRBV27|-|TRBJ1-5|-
CASGEGHSNQPQHF
TGTGCTTCAGGGGAGGGCCATAGCAATCAGCCCCAGCATTTT
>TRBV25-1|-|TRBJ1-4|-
CASSDEVTPNEKLFF
TGTGCCAGCAGTGATGAGGTAACACCTAATGAAAAACTGTTTTTT
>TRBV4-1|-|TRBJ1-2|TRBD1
CASSQAETGDYTF
TGCGCCAGCAGCCAAGCTGAGACAGGGGATTACACCTTC
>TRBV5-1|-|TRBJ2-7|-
CASSLRPEVSYEQYF
TGCGCCAGCAGCTTACGCCCCGAGGTTTCCTACGAGCAGTACTTC
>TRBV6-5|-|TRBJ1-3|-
CASVGTGPGNTIYF
TGTGCCAGCGTCGGCACCGGACCTGGAAACACCATATATTTT
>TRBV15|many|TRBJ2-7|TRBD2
CATSRGLAGSYEQYF
TGTGCCACCAGCAGGGGACTAGCGGGTTCCTACGAGCAGTACTTC
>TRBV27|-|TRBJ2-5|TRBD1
CASSWGQGETQYF
TGTGCCAGCAGTTGGGGACAGGGAGAGACCCAGTACTTC
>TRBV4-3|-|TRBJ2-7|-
CASSQDRGGRIEQYF
TGCGCCAGCAGCCAAGATCGAGGGGGGCGAATAGAGCAGTACTTC
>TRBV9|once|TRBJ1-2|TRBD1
CASSGRDRVRYGYTF
TGTGCCAGCAGCGGTCGGGACAGGGTTCGCTATGGCTACACCTTC
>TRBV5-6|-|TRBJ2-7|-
CASSASGTGSYEQYF
TGTGCCAGCAGCGCCTCCGGGACCGGCTCCTACGAGCAGTACTTC
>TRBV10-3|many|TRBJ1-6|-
CAISEEAGSPLHF
TGTGCCATCAGTGAGGAGGCGGGATCACCCCTCCACTTT
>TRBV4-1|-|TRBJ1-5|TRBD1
CASSQGPTGVQPQHF
TGCGCCAGCAGCCAAGGCCCGACAGGGGTTCAGCCCCAGCATTTT
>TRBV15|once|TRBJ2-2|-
CATSRDRNTGELFF
TGTGCCACCAGCAGAGACAGGAACACCGGGGAGCTGTTTTTT
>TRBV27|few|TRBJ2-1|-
CASRAQGDRNEQFF
TGTGCCAGCAGAGCCCAAGGGGATCGGAATGAGCAGTTCTTC
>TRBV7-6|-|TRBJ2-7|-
CASSLADRAYEQYF
TGTGCCAGCAGCTTGGCGGACCGAGCCTACGAGCAGTACTTC
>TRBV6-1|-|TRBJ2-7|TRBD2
CASAKSGGLSYEQYF
TGTGCCAGCGCAAAAAGCGGGGGCCTTTCCTACGAGCAGTACTTC
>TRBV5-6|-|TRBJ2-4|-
CASSLGKRLNIQYF
TGTGCCAGCAGCTTGGGAAAGCGGCTTAACATTCAGTACTTC